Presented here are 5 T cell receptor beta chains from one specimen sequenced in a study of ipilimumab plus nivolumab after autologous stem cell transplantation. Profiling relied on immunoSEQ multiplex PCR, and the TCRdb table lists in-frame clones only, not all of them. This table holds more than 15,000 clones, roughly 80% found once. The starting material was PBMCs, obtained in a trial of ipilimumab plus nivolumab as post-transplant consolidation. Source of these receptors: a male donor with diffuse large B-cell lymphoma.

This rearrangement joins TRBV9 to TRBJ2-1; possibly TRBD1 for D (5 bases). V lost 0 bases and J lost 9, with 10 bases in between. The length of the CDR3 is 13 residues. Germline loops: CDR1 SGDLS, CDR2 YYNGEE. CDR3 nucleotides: TGTGCCAGCAGCGTAGCCAGGGCCCCTGAGCAGTTCTTC. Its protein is CASSVARAPEQFF.

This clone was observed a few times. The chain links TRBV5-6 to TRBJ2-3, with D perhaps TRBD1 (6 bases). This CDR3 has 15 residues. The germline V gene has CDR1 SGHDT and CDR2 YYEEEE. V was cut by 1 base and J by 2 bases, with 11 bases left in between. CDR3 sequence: CASSLRTDFTDTQYF. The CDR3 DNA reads TGTGCCAGCAGCTTGAGGACAGACTTCACAGATACGCAGTATTTT.

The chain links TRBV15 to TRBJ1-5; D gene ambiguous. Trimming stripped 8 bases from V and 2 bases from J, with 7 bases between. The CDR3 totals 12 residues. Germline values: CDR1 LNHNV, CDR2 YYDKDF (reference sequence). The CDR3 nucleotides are TGTGCCACCGGGTCCCGCAATCAGCCCCAGCATTTT. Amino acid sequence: CATGSRNQPQHF.

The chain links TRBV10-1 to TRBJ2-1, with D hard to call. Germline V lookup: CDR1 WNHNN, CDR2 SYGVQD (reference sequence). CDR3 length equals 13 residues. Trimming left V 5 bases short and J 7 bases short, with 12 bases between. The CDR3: CASSRSSGNEQFF. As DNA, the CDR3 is TGCGCCAGCAGTCGATCAAGTGGAAATGAGCAGTTCTTC.

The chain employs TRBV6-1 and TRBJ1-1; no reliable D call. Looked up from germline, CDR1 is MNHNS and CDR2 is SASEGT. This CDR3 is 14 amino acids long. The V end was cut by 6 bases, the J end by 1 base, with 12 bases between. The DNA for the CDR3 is TGTGCCAGCAGCCGTACGGTCGCGAACACTGAAGCTTTCTTT. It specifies CASSRTVANTEAFF.